Given below is one TCR beta chain in context. This sample is part of a study of technical replicates of blood from several donors. Germline values: CDR1 GTSNPN, CDR2 SVGIG (reference sequence). This CDR3 region has 14 residues. Trimming removed 0 bases from V and 7 bases from J, with 12 bases in between. Using immunoSEQ multiplex PCR, the repertoire was profiled, and TCRdb retains in-frame clones only, with some absent. Of about 80,000 clones listed, roughly 97% are singletons. The sample comprised T cells isolated from PBMCs. The chain uses TRBV30 and TRBJ1-4; D unclear. This sequence was found in a human donor in good health. CDR3 in DNA: TGTGCCTGGAGTGTACAACCTGGCGGTGAAAAACTGTTTTTT. It yields the protein CAWSVQPGGEKLFF. Supplemented by reference TRBV30 and TRBJ1-4, the full variable domain reads SQTIHQWPATLVQPVGSPLSLECTVEGTSNPNLYWYRQAAGRGLQLLFYSVGIGQISSEVPQNLSASRPQDRQFILSSKKLLLSDSGFYLCAWSVQPGGEKLFFGSGTQLSVL.